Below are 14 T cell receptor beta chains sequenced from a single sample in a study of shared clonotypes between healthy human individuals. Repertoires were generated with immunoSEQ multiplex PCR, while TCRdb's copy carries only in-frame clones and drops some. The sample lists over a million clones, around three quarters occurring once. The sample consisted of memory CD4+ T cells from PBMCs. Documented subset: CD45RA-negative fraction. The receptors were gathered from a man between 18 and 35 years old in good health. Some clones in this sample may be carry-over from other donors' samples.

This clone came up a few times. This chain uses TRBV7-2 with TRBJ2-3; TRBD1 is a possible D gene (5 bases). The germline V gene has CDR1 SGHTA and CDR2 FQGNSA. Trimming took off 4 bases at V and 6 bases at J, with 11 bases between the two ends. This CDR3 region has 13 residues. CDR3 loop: CASSSDIRDTQYF. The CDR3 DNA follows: TGTGCCAGCAGCTCGGACATCAGGGATACGCAGTATTTT.

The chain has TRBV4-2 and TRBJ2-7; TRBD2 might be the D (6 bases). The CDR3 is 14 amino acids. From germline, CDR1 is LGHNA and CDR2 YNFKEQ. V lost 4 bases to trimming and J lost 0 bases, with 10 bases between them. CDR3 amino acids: CASSLEAGSYEQYF. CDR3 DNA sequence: TGTGCCAGCAGCCTTGAAGCGGGCTCCTACGAGCAGTACTTC.

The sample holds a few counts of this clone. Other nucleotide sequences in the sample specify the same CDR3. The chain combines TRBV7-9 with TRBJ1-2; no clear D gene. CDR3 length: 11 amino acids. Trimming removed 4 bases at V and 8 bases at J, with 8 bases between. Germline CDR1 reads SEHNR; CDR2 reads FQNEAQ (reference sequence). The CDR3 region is CASSSVGGYTF. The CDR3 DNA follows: TGTGCCAGCAGCTCAGTGGGGGGCTACACCTTC.

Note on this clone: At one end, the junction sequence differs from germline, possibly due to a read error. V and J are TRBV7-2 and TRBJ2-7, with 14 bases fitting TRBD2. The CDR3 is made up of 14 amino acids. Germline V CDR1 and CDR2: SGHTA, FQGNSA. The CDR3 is CASSRAGLAGAINF. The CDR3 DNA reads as TGTGCCAGCAGCAGAGCGGGACTAGCGGGAGCCATCAACTTC.

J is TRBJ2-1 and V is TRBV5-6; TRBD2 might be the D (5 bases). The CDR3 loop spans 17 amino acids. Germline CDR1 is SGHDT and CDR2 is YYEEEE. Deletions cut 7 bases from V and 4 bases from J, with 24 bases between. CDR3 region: CASGLLRNRHTYNEQFF. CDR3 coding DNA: TGTGCCAGCGGACTCCTGAGAAATAGACACACATACAATGAGCAGTTCTTC.

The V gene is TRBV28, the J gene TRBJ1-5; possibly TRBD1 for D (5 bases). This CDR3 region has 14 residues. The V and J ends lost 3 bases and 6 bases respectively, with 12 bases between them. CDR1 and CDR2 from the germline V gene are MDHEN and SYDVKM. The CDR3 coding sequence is TGTGCCAGCAGTTTGTTAGGGGACCGTCAGCCCCAGCATTTT. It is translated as CASSLLGDRQPQHF.

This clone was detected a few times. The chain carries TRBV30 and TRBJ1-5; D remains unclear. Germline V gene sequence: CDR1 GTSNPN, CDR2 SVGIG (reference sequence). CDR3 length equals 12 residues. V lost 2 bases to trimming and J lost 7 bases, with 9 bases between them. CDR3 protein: CAWSNVGQPQHF. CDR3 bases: TGTGCCTGGAGTAACGTGGGACAGCCCCAGCATTTT.

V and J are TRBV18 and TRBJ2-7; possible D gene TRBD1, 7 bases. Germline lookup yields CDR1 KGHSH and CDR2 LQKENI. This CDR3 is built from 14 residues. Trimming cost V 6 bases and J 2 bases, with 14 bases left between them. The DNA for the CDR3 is TGTGCCAGCTCTCAGGGGGGAGTTGCCTACGAGCAGTACTTC. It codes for CASSQGGVAYEQYF. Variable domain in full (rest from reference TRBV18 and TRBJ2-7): NAGVMQNPRHLVRRRGQEARLRCSPMKGHSHVYWYRQLPEEGLKFMVYLQKENIIDESGMPKERFSAEFPKEGPSILRIQQVVRGDSAAYFCASSQGGVAYEQYFGPGTRLTVT.

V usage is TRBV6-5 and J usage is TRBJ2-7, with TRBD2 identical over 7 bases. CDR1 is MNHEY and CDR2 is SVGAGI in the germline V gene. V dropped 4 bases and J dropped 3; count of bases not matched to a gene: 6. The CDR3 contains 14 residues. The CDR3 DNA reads TGTGCCAGCAGTTGGGGCGGGAGAGGCTACGAGCAGTACTTC. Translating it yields CASSWGGRGYEQYF.

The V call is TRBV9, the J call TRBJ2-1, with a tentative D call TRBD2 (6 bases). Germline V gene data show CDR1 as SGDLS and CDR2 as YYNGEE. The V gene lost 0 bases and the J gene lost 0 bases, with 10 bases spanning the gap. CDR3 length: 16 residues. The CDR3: CASSVASSVSYNEQFF. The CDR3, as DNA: TGTGCCAGCAGCGTAGCTTCTAGCGTCTCCTACAATGAGCAGTTCTTC.

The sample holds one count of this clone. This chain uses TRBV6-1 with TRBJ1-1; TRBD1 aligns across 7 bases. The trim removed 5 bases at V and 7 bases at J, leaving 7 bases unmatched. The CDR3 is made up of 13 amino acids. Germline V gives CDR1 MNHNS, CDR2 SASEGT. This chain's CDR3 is CASSPRDRVEAFF. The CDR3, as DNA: TGTGCCAGCAGTCCAAGAGACAGGGTTGAAGCTTTCTTT.

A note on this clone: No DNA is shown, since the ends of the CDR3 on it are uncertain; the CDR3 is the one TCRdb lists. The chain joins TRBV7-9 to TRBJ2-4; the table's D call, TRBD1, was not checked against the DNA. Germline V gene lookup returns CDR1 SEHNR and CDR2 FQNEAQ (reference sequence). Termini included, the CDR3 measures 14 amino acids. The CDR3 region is CASSFGPGLIIQYF.

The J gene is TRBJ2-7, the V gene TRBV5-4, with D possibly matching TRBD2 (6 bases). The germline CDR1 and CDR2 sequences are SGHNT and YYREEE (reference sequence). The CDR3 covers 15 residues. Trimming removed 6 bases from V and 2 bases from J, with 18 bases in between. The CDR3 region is CASNSGDGPAYEQYF. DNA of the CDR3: TGTGCCAGCAACTCGGGGGACGGGCCTGCCTACGAGCAGTACTTC.

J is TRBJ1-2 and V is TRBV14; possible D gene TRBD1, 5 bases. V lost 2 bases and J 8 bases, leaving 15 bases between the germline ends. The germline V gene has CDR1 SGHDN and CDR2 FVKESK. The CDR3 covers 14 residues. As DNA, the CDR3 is TGTGCCAGCAGCCAATCTATGGGGGACCAAGGCTACACCTTC. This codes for CASSQSMGDQGYTF.